This T cell receptor (beta chain) was found in a study of beta chain features in type 1 diabetes. About this clone itself: The antigen is undetermined.

The sequenced template was cDNA made from the entire isolated RNA. The data were produced by immunoSEQ multiplex PCR, yet TCRdb's version contains in-frame clones alone and is incomplete. Altogether about 240,000 clones are present, 25% to 30% being singletons, with the ten largest covering under 4.5%. The germline gives CDR1 SGHNT, CDR2 YYREEE (reference sequence). V was pared by 0 bases and J by 10 bases, with 11 bases between. The CDR3 covers 13 residues. The study's findings and limits: Junctions at VDJ sites from type 1 diabetes patients had fewer insertions and more deletions. A possible short-template PCR bias applies equally to patients and controls. In these data, an HLA type influence on TCRB rearrangement remained unresolved. There was a possibility that cDNA sequencing over-represented cells with high TCR expression.

The gene calls are TRBV5-4 and TRBJ2-1; D is possibly TRBD2 (6 bases). The specimen sequenced was central memory CD4+ T cells from blood. This receptor was identified in a man aged 25-45 years in good health. CDR3 loop: CASSLEVEGEQFF. CDR3 DNA sequence: TGTGCCAGCAGCTTGGAGGTGGAGGGGGAGCAGTTCTTC.